This TCR beta chain originates from a study of human T cells and chemical hapten exposure (dated by TCRdb to the early 2020s). Notes on the research overall: For sensitization, 2% DPC in acetone was applied to a 2 cm by 2 cm area of upper inner arm skin. Patients additionally received weekly therapeutic DPC doses to the scalp throughout the approximately 25-week study period. Patch testing was performed on the upper back with Finn chambers containing 0.01% DPC, and the patch tests were scored after 6 days according to International Contact Dermatitis Research Group standards. Most of the patients in the cohort were female, and the cohort covered alopecia areata with under or over 50% scalp involvement, alopecia totalis and alopecia universalis. Libraries were pooled for sequencing, and per-sample TCR yields varied mainly because of small differences in library volumes within the pool. This study followed changes in the peripheral blood TCR repertoire in vivo during primary and secondary sensitization of alopecia patients to the hapten diphenylcyclopropenone (DPC). Blood samples were taken from patients before sensitization (week 0) and then at 2, 6 and about 24 weeks after DPC sensitization. About 29 alopecia patients gave blood for TCR sequencing at one to four time points (pre-sensitization, 2, 6 and 24 weeks).

Library preparation used RACE. The listed sequencing device is NextSeq 500. During library preparation, unique molecular identifiers were attached to individual cDNA molecules so that TCRs could be counted quantitatively and reproducibly. Each blood RNA sample was used to sequence both TCR alpha and TCR beta chains. Under the source paper's analysis protocol: Samples had a median of roughly 91,000 TCRs, with a range from 23,224 to 690,600. The Decombinator software suite was used to annotate the V, J and CDR3 of the TCR reads. For PS versus PT1 abundance plots, all samples were subsampled to the same number of TCRs (28,000). Expanded TCRs were defined as absent before sensitization and observed at least eight times at the 2-week time point. The public reads were quality trimmed at Q25 with fastp and then assembled into clones with MiXCR by TCRdb, keeping productive beta chains. When rows share a CDR3 protein, they turn into one entry using the most common DNA and genes. The V and J calls were not made by the authors but by TCRdb's processing. Counted in this sample were about 110,000 distinct CDR3 sequences; roughly a tenth of them appeared once. 3% to 3.5% of the sample is in the top ten clones.

General findings and caveats noted by the study authors: Repeated subsampling changed both the strength of the expansion versus patch-test correlation and the threshold at which that correlation became significant. Compared with pre-sensitization or healthy control sets, expanded TCRs formed significantly more large CDR3 similarity clusters, which is consistent with antigen-driven responses. Alopecia, a presumed autoimmune disease, was present in all patients, so the immune response of the patients might differ from that of healthy individuals. DPC sensitization did not change the number of TCRs with a frequency above 1 in 1000, and there was no evidence of changes in global repertoire structure. Patch test score correlated positively with the number of PT1 expanded TCRs, reaching significance at thresholds 8, 16 and 32 but not at 4.

In light of the paper, this sample's time point label describes: patch test 2, 6 weeks after DPC sensitization. In light of the paper, this sample's treatment or condition label describes: therapeutic diphenylcyclopropenone sensitization with weekly scalp DPC. At every patch-test visit, the blood draw took place before the patch test was put on. Patients were considered eligible if aged 18 to 70, diagnosed with alopecia and deemed suitable for DPC therapy, and patients were excluded if pregnant. Total RNA was isolated from unfractionated whole blood collected in Tempus Blood RNA tubes. This clonotype was picked up a small number of times. It has no known antigen specificity. The input lacks base qualities; no much larger clone sits a single base away. V is cut by 4 bases and J by 2 bases, and the space between the germline ends is 12 bases. The CDR3 spans 15 residues, from the cysteine through the phenylalanine. This entry keeps only the CDR3 DNA: 45 bases, framed from base 1. Reading the germline V gene gives CDR1 SGHRS and CDR2 YFSETQ.

This chain joins TRBV5-1 to TRBJ2-2, with TRBD2 as a weak D call on 6 bases. The sequence was collected from a woman aged 40 to 50 with alopecia areata. Some clones in this sample may be carry-over from other donors' samples. The source was whole blood, collected in connection with sensitization to the hapten diphenylcyclopropenone (DPC). The nucleotide sequence is TGCGCCAGCAGCCCCGGACTATTAAACACCGGGGAGCTGTTTTTT. Translated, it reads CASSPGLLNTGELFF.